This entry lists 31 T cell receptor beta chains sequenced from one sample in a study of blood T cell repertoires in COVID-19. The assay was immunoSEQ multiplex PCR, and TCRdb's table has in-frame clones only and misses some. This table has nearly 300,000 clones, about 87% appearing once. The sample comprised peripheral blood. The receptor source for this set is a woman aged 25 to 39 who had recovered from COVID-19.

J is TRBJ1-5 and V is TRBV5-1; TRBD1 agrees at 10 bases. Looked up from germline, CDR1 is SGHRS and CDR2 is YFSETQ. Unmatched junction bases numbered 11, after V lost 1 base and J lost 7 bases. CDR3 size: 17 residues. This CDR3 reads CASSLYPGQGLSQPQHF. The CDR3 DNA is TGCGCCAGCAGCTTGTATCCGGGACAGGGGCTGAGCCAGCCCCAGCATTTT.

This chain uses TRBV19 with TRBJ2-1, with 7 bases matching TRBD1. V trimming: 3 bases; J trimming: 8 bases; junction bases outside the gene matches: 4. Per germline, CDR1 LNHDA and CDR2 SQIVND (reference sequence). There are 13 residues in the CDR3. The CDR3, as DNA: TGTGCCAGTAGTATCGACAGGGACGATGAGCAGTTCTTC. Translation: CASSIDRDDEQFF.

Only one count was recorded for this clone. The chain couples TRBV5-1 to TRBJ2-3; D possibly corresponds to TRBD1 (6 bases). Germline V lookup: CDR1 SGHRS, CDR2 YFSETQ. Trimming stripped 4 bases from V and 2 bases from J, with 8 bases between. The CDR3 loop spans 13 amino acids. Here the CDR3 reads CASSRTATDTQYF. Here the CDR3 DNA reads TGCGCCAGCAGCCGGACAGCCACAGATACGCAGTATTTT.

The chain joins TRBV2 to TRBJ1-2; tentative D call: TRBD1 (6 bases). The germline CDR1 and CDR2 sequences are SNHLY and FYNNEI. Trimming shortened V by 5 bases and J by 3 bases, and 13 bases separated the two germline ends. The CDR3 is 14 amino acids. The CDR3 reads CASSRDKPDYGYTF. Here the CDR3 DNA reads TGTGCCAGCAGTCGGGACAAGCCCGACTATGGCTACACCTTC. Looking up the rest from reference TRBV2 and TRBJ1-2 gives the full variable domain: EPEVTQTPSHQVTQMGQEVILRCVPISNHLYFYWYRQILGQKVEFLVSFYNNEISEKSEIFDDQFSVERPDGSNFTLKIRSTKLEDSAMYFCASSRDKPDYGYTFGSGTRLTVV.

V usage is TRBV19 and J usage is TRBJ2-3, with 13 nucleotides matching TRBD2. This CDR3 is 14 amino acids long. The germline gives CDR1 LNHDA, CDR2 SQIVND (reference sequence). V gave up 9 bases and J gave up 5 bases; unmatched junction bases: 5. CDR3 in DNA: TGTGCCAGCACTAGCGGGGGGGCCCGAGATACGCAGTATTTT. It translates to CASTSGGARDTQYF.

This chain uses TRBV5-1 with TRBJ2-2; 9 nucleotides line up with TRBD1. V gave up 0 bases and J gave up 5 bases; unmatched junction bases: 5. The CDR3 has 16 amino acids. Looked up from germline, CDR1 is SGHRS and CDR2 is YFSETQ. The CDR3 sequence: CASSLAGTGRTGELFF. The DNA of the CDR3 is TGCGCCAGCAGCTTGGCCGGGACAGGGCGTACCGGGGAGCTGTTTTTT.

The chain recombines TRBV3-1 (or the pseudogene TRBV3-2) with TRBJ2-1, with D unclear. There are 14 residues in the CDR3. Germline-derived CDR1 and CDR2 are LGHDT and YNNKEL (reference sequence). Trimming shortened V by 4 bases and J by 8 bases, and 15 bases separated the two germline ends. The CDR3 loop reads CASSRRLVEDEQFF. The CDR3 DNA reads TGTGCCAGCAGCCGACGTCTGGTAGAGGATGAGCAGTTCTTC.

This clone occurred a few times. This sample also contains other DNA sequences that code for the same CDR3. This chain links TRBV7-9 with TRBJ1-5; D remains ambiguous. The CDR3 is 13 residues long. Trimming shortened V by 3 bases and J by 5 bases, and 8 bases separated the two germline ends. The germline V gene has CDR1 SEHNR and CDR2 FQNEAQ (reference sequence). This chain's CDR3 is CASSLGPDQPQHF. The CDR3 nucleotides read TGTGCCAGCAGCTTGGGCCCGGATCAGCCCCAGCATTTT.

The chain couples TRBV27 to TRBJ1-1; 10 bases map to TRBD1. CDR3 size: 13 residues. J gave up 11 bases and V 5 bases, and 8 bases lay outside the gene matches. CDR1 and CDR2 (germline): MNHEY, SMNVEV (reference sequence). The CDR3: CASSATGGRVAFF. CDR3 bases: TGTGCCAGCAGTGCGACAGGGGGCCGGGTGGCTTTCTTT.

The J gene is TRBJ2-5, the V gene TRBV9; the D gene is possibly TRBD1 (5 bases). The CDR3 is made up of 15 amino acids. CDR1 SGDLS and CDR2 YYNGEE come from the germline V gene. V lost 0 bases and J 1 base, leaving 10 bases between the germline ends. The CDR3 protein is CASSVEGNGQETQYF. DNA of the CDR3: TGTGCCAGCAGCGTAGAGGGGAACGGCCAAGAGACCCAGTACTTC.

The chain employs TRBV28 and TRBJ1-4; TRBD1 matches 7 bases. CDR3 length: 14 amino acids. Germline V lookup: CDR1 MDHEN, CDR2 SYDVKM. The ends lost 3 bases at V and 8 bases at J; junction bases unmatched: 6. In DNA form, the CDR3 reads TGTGCCAGCAGTTTGACAGGGCCCTTAGAAAAACTGTTTTTT. Translation gives CASSLTGPLEKLFF. The variable domain in full, with the rest retrieved from reference TRBV28 and TRBJ1-4, is DVKVTQSSRYLVKRTGEKVFLECVQDMDHENMFWYRQDPGLGLRLIYFSYDVKMKEKGDIPEGYSVSREKKERFSLILESASTNQTSMYLCASSLTGPLEKLFFGSGTQLSVL.

This chain links TRBV28 with TRBJ1-3; D unclear. V gave up 5 bases and J gave up 3 bases, with 11 bases separating them. Germline V lookup: CDR1 MDHEN, CDR2 SYDVKM. The CDR3 is 14 amino acids. This CDR3 reads CASSPSEIGNTIYF. CDR3 nucleotide sequence: TGTGCCAGCAGTCCCTCGGAGATTGGAAACACCATATATTTT.

V usage is TRBV3-1 (or the pseudogene TRBV3-2) and J usage is TRBJ1-1; D perhaps matches TRBD1 (6 bases). There are 13 residues in the CDR3. The germline V gene has CDR1 LGHDT and CDR2 YNNKEL (reference sequence). Trimming removed 4 bases from V and 4 bases from J, with 10 bases in between. The CDR3 loop reads CASSPRGGTEAFF. CDR3 bases: TGTGCCAGCAGCCCACGAGGGGGCACTGAAGCTTTCTTT.

The J gene is TRBJ2-2, the V gene TRBV5-8; 10 bases align to TRBD2. J lost 4 bases, V lost 4 bases, and 10 bases had no gene match. Germline CDR1 reads SGHTS; CDR2 reads YDEGEE. The CDR3 sequence is 17 residues long. The CDR3 DNA is TGTGCCAGCAGCCTCACCGGGACTAGCGCGGCCACCGGGGAGCTGTTTTTT. Its translation: CASSLTGTSAATGELFF. The whole variable domain, remainder taken from reference TRBV5-8 and TRBJ2-2, is EAGVTQSPTHLIKTRGQQATLRCSPISGHTSVYWYQQALGLGLQFLLWYDEGEERNRGNFPPRFSGRQFPNYSSELNVNALELEDSALYLCASSLTGTSAATGELFFGEGSRLTVL.

The V call is TRBV9, the J call TRBJ2-3; the match to TRBD2 covers 15 bases. This CDR3 region has 14 residues. V shed 10 bases, J shed 6 bases, and the junction held 6 bases outside the gene matches. Germline CDR1 is SGDLS and CDR2 is YYNGEE. CDR3 coding DNA: TGTGCCTCGGGACTAGCGGGGGGTACGGATACGCAGTATTTT. Translated, it gives CASGLAGGTDTQYF. Drawing the rest from reference TRBV9 and TRBJ2-3, the complete variable domain is DSGVTQTPKHLITATGQRVTLRCSPRSGDLSVYWYQQSLDQGLQFLIQYYNGEERAKGNILERFSAQQFPDLHSELNLSSLELGDSALYFCASGLAGGTDTQYFGPGTRLTVL.

The CDR3, as DNA: TGTGCCAGCAGCGTAGCGACCCGGGGTGATTCACCCCTCCACTTT. It translates to CASSVATRGDSPLHF. V gene TRBV9 combines with J gene TRBJ1-6; no clear D gene. The CDR3 totals 15 residues. Germline CDR1 is SGDLS and CDR2 is YYNGEE. With 0 bases removed from V and 8 bases from J, the gap between germline ends came to 12 bases.

The chain combines TRBV19 with TRBJ1-4; the D gene is possibly TRBD1 (5 bases). The CDR3 is made up of 15 amino acids. Trimming left V 1 base short and J 8 bases short, with 14 bases between. Germline lookup yields CDR1 LNHDA and CDR2 SQIVND (reference sequence). CDR3 coding DNA: TGTGCCAGTAGTATAGGACAGAAGAAGCAGGAAAAACTGTTTTTT. Residues: CASSIGQKKQEKLFF.

The chain employs TRBV3-1 (or the pseudogene TRBV3-2) and TRBJ2-1; 7 nucleotides align to TRBD1. Germline V gene lookup returns CDR1 LGHDT and CDR2 YNNKEL (reference sequence). The CDR3 is made up of 15 amino acids. The junction had 10 bases not matched to a gene; V was cut back by 6 bases and J by 5 bases. The CDR3 DNA follows: TGTGCCAGCAGTTCAGACAGGGTTGTGGACAATGAGCAGTTCTTC. It specifies CASSSDRVVDNEQFF.

The chain links TRBV6-2 or TRBV6-3 to TRBJ2-2; 8 nucleotides agree with TRBD2. Per the germline V gene, CDR1 is MNHEY and CDR2 is SVGEGT. The CDR3 consists of 14 residues. V was clipped by 6 bases and J by 6 bases; unmatched bases: 6. CDR3 sequence: CASSSGGAPGELFF. In nucleotides, the CDR3 is TGTGCCAGCAGCTCCGGGGGGGCCCCCGGGGAGCTGTTTTTT.

The chain recombines TRBV7-9 with TRBJ1-6; TRBD1 might be the D (6 bases). Germline V lookup: CDR1 SEHNR, CDR2 FQNEAQ (reference sequence). Between the trimmed V and J ends, which lost 5 bases and 1 base, there was a span of 9 bases. The CDR3 is 15 amino acids. Written as DNA, the CDR3 is TGTGCCAGCAGCCTCAGGGGTTCCTATAATTCACCCCTCCACTTT. Amino acids: CASSLRGSYNSPLHF. Combining the CDR3 with reference TRBV7-9 and TRBJ1-6 gives the whole variable domain DTGVSQNPRHKITKRGQNVTFRCDPISEHNRLYWYRQTLGQGPEFLTYFQNEAQLEKSRLLSDRFSAERPKGSFSTLEIQRTEQGDSAMYLCASSLRGSYNSPLHFGNGTRLTVT.

Many counts were recorded for this clone. The chain carries TRBV7-9 and TRBJ2-2; 7 positions match TRBD1. CDR3 length: 15 amino acids. The junction had 8 bases not matched to a gene; V was cut back by 4 bases and J by 6 bases. Germline lookup yields CDR1 SEHNR and CDR2 FQNEAQ (reference sequence). The CDR3 here is CASSSPLQGAGELFF. CDR3 sequence (DNA): TGTGCCAGCAGCTCGCCTCTGCAGGGGGCCGGGGAGCTGTTTTTT.

This clone was found once. The J gene is TRBJ2-1, the V gene TRBV4-3; 9 bases agree with TRBD1. CDR1 is LGHNA and CDR2 is YSLEER in the germline V gene. CDR3 length equals 17 residues. V was clipped by 0 bases and J by 6 bases; unmatched bases: 9. The CDR3 region is CASSQDLRGTGSNEQFF. The CDR3 DNA follows: TGCGCCAGCAGCCAAGATCTTAGGGGGACAGGGAGCAATGAGCAGTTCTTC.

CDR3 nucleotide sequence: TGTGCCAGCAGTTTACTCTACAGGGGGAATAATGAAAAACTGTTTTTT. It translates to CASSLLYRGNNEKLFF. The chain has TRBV28 and TRBJ1-4, with TRBD1 matching 8 bases. Germline CDR1 is MDHEN and CDR2 is SYDVKM. V lost 2 bases to trimming and J lost 4 bases; unmatched junction nucleotides: 6. CDR3 length: 16 residues.

This clone has a single count. The chain combines TRBV5-6 with TRBJ2-7; TRBD1 agrees at 7 bases. V was clipped by 4 bases and J by 5 bases; unmatched bases: 9. Germline loops: CDR1 SGHDT, CDR2 YYEEEE. This CDR3 contains 14 residues. The CDR3 loop reads CASSPRQGSDEQYF. The CDR3 DNA follows: TGTGCCAGCAGCCCGAGACAGGGATCGGACGAGCAGTACTTC.

The chain joins TRBV2 to TRBJ1-6; D ambiguous. Germline values: CDR1 SNHLY, CDR2 FYNNEI. V lost 7 bases and J lost 7, with 14 bases in between. The CDR3 totals 14 residues. The CDR3 DNA is TGTGCCAGCACTCAGGTCAATGGGAATTCACCCCTCCACTTT. Its protein product is CASTQVNGNSPLHF. The complete variable domain, with remaining parts taken from reference TRBV2 and TRBJ1-6, reads EPEVTQTPSHQVTQMGQEVILRCVPISNHLYFYWYRQILGQKVEFLVSFYNNEISEKSEIFDDQFSVERPDGSNFTLKIRSTKLEDSAMYFCASTQVNGNSPLHFGNGTRLTVT.

CDR3 nucleotides: TGTGCCAGCAGTGAAGCGGGACAGGGTTTCGGTGAAAAACTGTTTTTT. Its protein is CASSEAGQGFGEKLFF. The rearrangement joins TRBV6-1 to TRBJ1-4, with 9 bases identical to TRBD1. V trimming: 0 bases; J trimming: 7 bases; junction bases outside the gene matches: 6. This CDR3 has 16 residues. The germline V gene encodes CDR1 MNHNS and CDR2 SASEGT.

V and J are TRBV4-1 and TRBJ1-1, with D maybe TRBD1 (5 bases). Germline CDR1 and CDR2: MGHRA and YSYEKL. CDR3 length: 15 amino acids. Trimming removed 2 bases from V and 1 base from J, with 11 bases in between. CDR3 nucleotides: TGCGCCAGCAGCCAAACCGGGACTCAGAACACTGAAGCTTTCTTT. Protein product: CASSQTGTQNTEAFF.

This clone showed up just a few times. This chain joins TRBV7-8 and TRBJ1-2; 10 bases map to TRBD1. Looked up from germline, CDR1 is SGHVS and CDR2 is FQNEAQ. The junction had 7 bases not matched to a gene; V was cut back by 5 bases and J by 7 bases. This CDR3 has 14 amino acids. The CDR3 here is CASSKGQGTSGYTF. CDR3 in DNA: TGTGCCAGCAGCAAGGGACAGGGGACGTCTGGCTACACCTTC.

The chain joins TRBV7-9 to TRBJ2-1, with D hard to call. The CDR3 sequence is 12 residues long. CDR1 is SEHNR and CDR2 is FQNEAQ in the germline V gene (reference sequence). V lost 2 bases to trimming and J lost 9 bases, with 8 bases between them. CDR3 residues: CASSLMGSEQFF. CDR3 nucleotides: TGTGCCAGCAGCTTAATGGGCAGTGAGCAGTTCTTC. The full variable domain, completed using reference TRBV7-9 and TRBJ2-1, is DTGVSQNPRHKITKRGQNVTFRCDPISEHNRLYWYRQTLGQGPEFLTYFQNEAQLEKSRLLSDRFSAERPKGSFSTLEIQRTEQGDSAMYLCASSLMGSEQFFGPGTRLTVL.

The chain joins TRBV28 to TRBJ2-6; D is unclear. CDR3 length equals 14 residues. From germline, CDR1 is MDHEN and CDR2 SYDVKM. Deletions cut 3 bases from V and 1 base from J, with 4 bases between. The CDR3 nucleotides are TGTGCCAGCAGTTTGCGTTCTGGGGCCAACGTCCTGACTTTC. Translating it yields CASSLRSGANVLTF.

The V gene is TRBV9, the J gene TRBJ2-7; TRBD1 matches at 8 bases. The ends lost 6 bases at V and 5 bases at J; junction bases unmatched: 7. The length of the CDR3 is 13 residues. CDR1 is SGDLS, CDR2 YYNGEE, per germline. The CDR3: CASNLDRGDEQYF. CDR3 DNA sequence: TGTGCCAGCAACTTAGACAGGGGTGACGAGCAGTACTTC.